Below, 21 T cell receptor beta chains from the same sample are listed, as sequenced in a study of blood T cells in healthy people across ages (dated by TCRdb to the mid-2010s). Library method: 5' RACE. The listed sequencing device is Illumina HiSeq 2500. A second roughly 6 to 12 cycle PCR used a sample-barcoded 5' primer and a J-beta primer mix. The public sequencing data were trimmed at Q25 with fastp and processed into clonotypes with MiXCR by TCRdb, which kept only in-frame beta chains. Each CDR3 protein gets just one entry, which takes the most common genes and DNA from the rows behind it. The sample table shows about 940,000 distinct CDR3 sequences, and under 50% are seen once. In total, the top ten clones hold 10% to 15% of the sample. Sequencing was performed on blood. The receptors here all came from a young man in good health.

The chain carries TRBV4-1 and TRBJ1-4; TRBD1 is a possible D gene (6 bases). The CDR3 totals 18 residues. Germline V gives CDR1 MGHRA, CDR2 YSYEKL. V dropped 1 base and J dropped 4 bases, with 19 bases sitting between them. CDR3 DNA sequence: TGCGCCAGCAGCCAAGTGATTGGGCACAAAGGGGGTAATGAAAAACTGTTTTTT. This translates into CASSQVIGHKGGNEKLFF.

The J gene is TRBJ2-1, the V gene TRBV5-1; 8 nucleotides match TRBD1. From germline, CDR1 is SGHRS and CDR2 YFSETQ. The CDR3 totals 14 residues. The trim removed 7 bases at V and 4 bases at J, leaving 7 bases unmatched. CDR3 residues: CASGTGQEYNEQFF. The CDR3 DNA reads as TGCGCCAGCGGCACGGGACAGGAATACAATGAGCAGTTCTTC.

As to this clonotype: One end of the junction varies from germline; a read error may be responsible. The gene calls are TRBV12-3 or TRBV12-4 and TRBJ2-7; D might be TRBD1 (5 bases). The CDR3 covers 14 residues. This CDR3 reads CASRVEGALFERYF. CDR3 DNA sequence: TGTGCCAGCAGGGTGGAAGGGGCACTCTTCGAGCGGTACTTC.

In DNA, the CDR3 is TGTGCCAGCAGCTTAGCGGGGGGACCCCTCCACTTT. This encodes CASSLAGGPLHF. The J gene is TRBJ1-6, the V gene TRBV7-9, with a weak D call TRBD1 (5 bases). Trimming cost V 0 bases and J 12 bases, with 6 bases left between them. Germline-derived CDR1 and CDR2 are SEHNR and FQNEAQ (reference sequence). The CDR3 totals 12 residues.

The V call is TRBV11-1, the J call TRBJ1-2, with no clear D. Germline V gives CDR1 SGHAT, CDR2 FQDESV (reference sequence). Trimming stripped 2 bases from V and 4 bases from J, with 11 bases between. There are 14 residues in the CDR3. This chain's CDR3 is CASSLTEDSYGYTF. The CDR3 DNA reads TGTGCCAGCAGCTTAACAGAGGATTCCTATGGCTACACCTTC.

The rearrangement links TRBV28 to TRBJ1-2, with D possibly matching TRBD1 (5 bases). From germline, CDR1 is MDHEN and CDR2 SYDVKM. V lost 6 bases, J lost 2 bases, and 10 bases lay in between. The length of the CDR3 is 13 residues. CDR3 in DNA: TGTGCCAGCAGCCAACAGGTCAACTATGGCTACACCTTC. Protein: CASSQQVNYGYTF.

The chain links TRBV28 to TRBJ1-1; tentative D call: TRBD1 (5 bases). V gave up 4 bases and J gave up 1 base, with 19 bases separating them. This CDR3 contains 17 residues. Per germline, CDR1 MDHEN and CDR2 SYDVKM. Here the CDR3 reads CASSYPIGTGENTEAFF. In DNA, the CDR3 is TGTGCCAGCAGTTACCCTATCGGGACCGGCGAGAACACTGAAGCTTTCTTT.

The chain recombines TRBV9 with TRBJ2-1; D not resolved. Germline CDR1 SGDLS, CDR2 YYNGEE. The V gene lost 0 bases and the J gene lost 3 bases, with 10 bases spanning the gap. This CDR3 is built from 15 residues. The CDR3 DNA is TGTGCCAGCAGCGTAGAGAGCACAGACTACAATGAGCAGTTCTTC. Translation: CASSVESTDYNEQFF.

This clonotype was found many times. The CDR3 spells CASSLILGEQYF. The CDR3 nucleotides read TGTGCCAGCAGCTTAATTCTAGGCGAGCAGTACTTC. The rearrangement links TRBV7-9 to TRBJ2-7; D unresolved. CDR3 length equals 12 residues. V was pared by 2 bases and J by 6 bases, with 8 bases between. The germline V gene encodes CDR1 SEHNR and CDR2 FQNEAQ (reference sequence).

The rearrangement joins TRBV20-1 to TRBJ2-5; 12 positions agree with TRBD1. The tail of the sequence fits TRBJ2-7 better, so the J call may be wrong. The CDR3 totals 15 residues. CDR1 is DFQATT, CDR2 SNEGSKA, per germline (reference sequence). The chain's CDR3 is CSATPRDRGLYEQYF. As DNA, the CDR3 is TGCAGTGCCACGCCCCGGGACAGGGGGCTCTACGAGCAGTACTTC.

This chain connects TRBV20-1 to TRBJ1-6; the D is unclear. V lost 0 bases to trimming and J lost 7 bases, with 10 bases between them. The CDR3 extends over 14 amino acids. Germline CDR1 is DFQATT and CDR2 is SNEGSKA (reference sequence). Here the CDR3 DNA reads TGCAGTGCTAGAGAGTTAACAGCCAATTCACCCCTCCACTTT. Translating it yields CSARELTANSPLHF.

The rearrangement links TRBV18 to TRBJ2-5; TRBD1 agrees at 7 bases. CDR3 length equals 15 residues. Germline values: CDR1 KGHSH, CDR2 LQKENI. The V and J ends lost 6 bases and 5 bases, in that order; junction bases with no gene match: 12. This CDR3 reads CASSPTGIRLETQYF. The CDR3 region has the DNA TGTGCCAGCTCTCCGACAGGGATTCGATTGGAGACCCAGTACTTC.

This clonotype was counted a few times. The chain carries TRBV4-2 and TRBJ1-2; D may be TRBD1 (6 bases). This CDR3 is built from 14 residues. With 0 bases removed from V and 3 bases from J, the gap between germline ends came to 8 bases. Germline V CDR1 and CDR2: LGHNA, YNFKEQ. CDR3 protein: CASSQDNRDYGYTF. CDR3 coding DNA: TGTGCCAGCAGCCAAGATAACAGGGACTATGGCTACACCTTC.

This chain links TRBV3-1 with TRBJ2-7, with D tentatively TRBD1 (6 bases). This CDR3 is 14 amino acids long. Trimming stripped 2 bases from V and 3 bases from J, with 11 bases between. Germline-derived CDR1 and CDR2 are LGHDT and YNNKEL (reference sequence). The CDR3 sequence: CASSQNRGGYEQYF. The CDR3 DNA sequence: TGTGCCAGCAGCCAAAACAGAGGGGGCTACGAGCAGTACTTC.

A remark on this clonotype: It may be a read error: a sequence one base away is much more abundant. The chain joins TRBV7-2 to TRBJ2-5; 8 nucleotides align to TRBD2. Germline V CDR1 and CDR2: SGHTA, FQGNSA. With 2 bases clipped from V and 11 bases from J, the junction kept 13 bases outside the gene matches. The CDR3 runs 15 residues. The CDR3 region is CASSLTRTSLNEQYF. The CDR3 DNA is TGTGCCAGCAGCTTAACTCGGACTAGCCTCAATGAGCAGTACTTC.

The rearrangement joins TRBV6-1 to TRBJ2-1, with D uncertain. Trimming removed 1 base at V and 3 bases at J, with 7 bases between. Germline assignment: CDR1 MNHNS and CDR2 SASEGT. CDR3 length equals 14 residues. The CDR3 protein is CASSEVAGYNEQFF. The CDR3, as DNA: TGTGCCAGCAGTGAAGTGGCAGGCTACAATGAGCAGTTCTTC.

CDR3 amino acids: CSARDLVSGANVLTF. The CDR3 region has the DNA TGCAGTGCTAGAGATCTGGTGTCTGGGGCCAACGTCCTGACTTTC. This rearrangement joins TRBV20-1 to TRBJ2-6, with unresolved D. This CDR3 comprises 15 residues. V lost 0 bases and J 1 base, leaving 7 bases between the germline ends. The germline CDR1 and CDR2 sequences are DFQATT and SNEGSKA (reference sequence).

There are a few counts of this clonotype. The chain couples TRBV29-1 to TRBJ2-7; 8 bases are shared with TRBD1. CDR1 is SQVTM and CDR2 is ANQGSEA in the germline V gene. V shed 0 bases and J 4 bases; nucleotides not matched to a gene: 5. The CDR3 loop spans 14 amino acids. CDR3 amino acids: CSVEDPTGGYEQYF. The CDR3 DNA sequence: TGCAGCGTTGAAGATCCCACAGGGGGTTACGAGCAGTACTTC.

This chain joins TRBV9 and TRBJ2-3, with a possible D match to TRBD2 (5 bases). V gave up 5 bases and J gave up 2 bases, with 15 bases separating them. This CDR3 region has 15 residues. Germline V gives CDR1 SGDLS, CDR2 YYNGEE. The CDR3 spells CASSISGILTDTQYF. CDR3 in DNA: TGTGCCAGCAGTATATCCGGGATCCTCACAGATACGCAGTATTTT.

The chain is built from TRBV7-2 and TRBJ2-4, with D possibly matching TRBD2 (7 bases). The CDR3 contains 15 residues. Germline CDR1 SGHTA, CDR2 FQGNSA. V was shortened by 10 bases and J by 7 bases, with 23 bases between the two germline ends. As DNA, the CDR3 is TGTGCCATCGAACAAAGTGGGGGGGGCTGGAACATTCAGTACTTC. As protein: CAIEQSGGGWNIQYF.

This chain connects TRBV5-1 to TRBJ2-1; possible D gene TRBD2, 6 bases. V lost 4 bases to trimming and J lost 3 bases, with 14 bases between them. In germline, CDR1 is SGHRS, CDR2 YFSETQ. CDR3 length equals 15 residues. CDR3 region: CASSPPGLYYNEQFF. The CDR3 DNA follows: TGCGCCAGCAGCCCTCCGGGACTCTACTACAATGAGCAGTTCTTC.